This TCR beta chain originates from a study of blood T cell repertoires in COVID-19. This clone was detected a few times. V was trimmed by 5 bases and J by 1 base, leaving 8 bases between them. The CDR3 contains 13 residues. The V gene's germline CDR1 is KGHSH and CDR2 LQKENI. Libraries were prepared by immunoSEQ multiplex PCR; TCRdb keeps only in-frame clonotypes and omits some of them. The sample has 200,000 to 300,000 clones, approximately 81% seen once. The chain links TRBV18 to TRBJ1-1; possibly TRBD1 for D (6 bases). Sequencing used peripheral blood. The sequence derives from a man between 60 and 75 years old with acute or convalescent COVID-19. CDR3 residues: CASSTGQNTEAFF. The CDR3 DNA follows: TGTGCCAGCTCAACGGGACAGAACACTGAAGCTTTCTTT.